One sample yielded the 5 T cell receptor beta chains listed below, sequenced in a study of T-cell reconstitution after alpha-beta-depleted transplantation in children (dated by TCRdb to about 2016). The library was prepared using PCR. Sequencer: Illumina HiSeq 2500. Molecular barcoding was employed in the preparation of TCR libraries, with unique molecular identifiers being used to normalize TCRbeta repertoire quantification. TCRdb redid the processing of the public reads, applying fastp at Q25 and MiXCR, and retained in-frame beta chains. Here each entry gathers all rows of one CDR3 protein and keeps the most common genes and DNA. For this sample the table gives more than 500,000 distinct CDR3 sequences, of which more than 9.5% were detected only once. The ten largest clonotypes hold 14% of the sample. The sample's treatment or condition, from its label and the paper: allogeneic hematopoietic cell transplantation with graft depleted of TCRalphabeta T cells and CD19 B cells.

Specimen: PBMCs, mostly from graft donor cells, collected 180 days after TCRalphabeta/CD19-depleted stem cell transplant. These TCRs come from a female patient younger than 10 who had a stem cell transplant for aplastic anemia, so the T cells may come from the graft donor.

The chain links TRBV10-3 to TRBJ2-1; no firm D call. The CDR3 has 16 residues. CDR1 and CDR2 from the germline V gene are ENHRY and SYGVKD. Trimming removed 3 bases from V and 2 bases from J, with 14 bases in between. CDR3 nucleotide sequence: TGTGCCATCAGTGACGTAGCCTCTAGGCCCTACAATGAGCAGTTCTTC. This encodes CAISDVASRPYNEQFF.

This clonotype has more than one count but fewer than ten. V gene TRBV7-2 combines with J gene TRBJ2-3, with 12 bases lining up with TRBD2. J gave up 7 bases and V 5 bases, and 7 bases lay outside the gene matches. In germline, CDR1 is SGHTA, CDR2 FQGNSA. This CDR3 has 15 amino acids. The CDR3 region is CASSTRTSGAYTQYF. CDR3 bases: TGTGCCAGCAGCACCCGGACTAGCGGGGCATATACGCAGTATTTT. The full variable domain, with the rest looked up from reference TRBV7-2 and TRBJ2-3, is GAGVSQSPSNKVTEKGKDVELRCDPISGHTALYWYRQSLGQGLEFLIYFQGNSAPDKSGLPSDRFSAERTGGSVSTLTIQRTQQEDSAVYLCASSTRTSGAYTQYFGPGTRLTVL.

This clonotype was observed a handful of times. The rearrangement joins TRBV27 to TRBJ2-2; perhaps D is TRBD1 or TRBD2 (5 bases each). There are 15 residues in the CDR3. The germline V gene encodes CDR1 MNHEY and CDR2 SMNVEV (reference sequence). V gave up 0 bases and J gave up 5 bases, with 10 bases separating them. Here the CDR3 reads CASSLSIGGTGELFF. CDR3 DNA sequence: TGTGCCAGCAGTTTATCAATTGGGGGAACCGGGGAGCTGTTTTTT.

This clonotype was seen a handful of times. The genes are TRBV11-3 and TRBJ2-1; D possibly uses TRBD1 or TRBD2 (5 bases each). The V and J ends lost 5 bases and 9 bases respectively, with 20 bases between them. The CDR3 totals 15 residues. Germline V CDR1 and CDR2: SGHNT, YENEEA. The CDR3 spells CASSEKVWGIGEQFF. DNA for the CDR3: TGTGCCAGCAGCGAGAAGGTCTGGGGGATTGGTGAGCAGTTCTTC. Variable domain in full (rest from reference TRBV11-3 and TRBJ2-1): EAGVVQSPRYKIIEKKQPVAFWCNPISGHNTLYWYLQNLGQGPELLIRYENEEAVDDSQLPKDRFSAERLKGVDSTLKIQPAELGDSAVYLCASSEKVWGIGEQFFGPGTRLTVL.

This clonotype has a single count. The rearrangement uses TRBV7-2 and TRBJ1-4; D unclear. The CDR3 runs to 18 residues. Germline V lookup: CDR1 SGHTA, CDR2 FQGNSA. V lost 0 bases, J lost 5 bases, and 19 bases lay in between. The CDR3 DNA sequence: TGTGCCAGCAGCTTAGCCATCGCCCGTCTGCTGCCCAATGAAAAACTGTTTTTT. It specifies CASSLAIARLLPNEKLFF.